These T cell receptor beta chains were read from a single sample in a study of cytotoxic CD8 clonotypes in ibrutinib-treated CLL. Profiled with immunoSEQ multiplex PCR; TCRdb holds only in-frame clones, not every one. The sample has fewer than 50,000 clones; almost 70% are singletons. The sample was PBMCs, taken after 12 months of ibrutinib treatment. Source of these receptors: a human donor with chronic lymphocytic leukemia. Each CDR3 is given with its conserved first and last residue. The D gene is left open where the match is weak. Clone sizes are given selectively: once, few, many, or a class where the clone is expanded.

D gene	V gene	clone size	J gene	CDR3 DNA	CDR3 protein
-	TRBV27	-	TRBJ1-4	TGTGCCAGCAGTCACCTAGGCAGGTCCTCTAATGAAAAACTGTTTTTT	CASSHLGRSSNEKLFF
TRBD1	TRBV30	-	TRBJ1-2	TGTGCCTCTCAGGGGGGTAGGGACTATGGCTACACCTTC	CASQGGRDYGYTF
TRBD2	TRBV29-1	-	TRBJ2-2	TGCAGCGGGGGGACTAGGCTTGGCGGGGAGCTGTTTTTT	CSGGTRLGGELFF
TRBD1	TRBV29-1	-	TRBJ2-5	TGCAGCGTCGGACAGGGGGCTTTCCAAGAGACCCAGTACTTC	CSVGQGAFQETQYF
TRBD2	TRBV27	few	TRBJ2-7	TGTGCCAGTGGACTAGCGGGAGTCTACGAGCAGTACTTC	CASGLAGVYEQYF
TRBD2	TRBV7-3	few	TRBJ2-5	TGTGCCAGCAGCCCACAAGGGACTAGCGGGAGCCAAGAGACCCAGTACTTC	CASSPQGTSGSQETQYF
-	TRBV19	-	TRBJ1-1	TGTGCCAGTACCCCGCCCTCGAGCGGGAACACTGAAGCTTTCTTT	CASTPPSSGNTEAFF
TRBD2	TRBV29-1	-	TRBJ2-7	TGCAGCGTTGGTCCTAGCGGGAGGTACGAGCAGTACTTC	CSVGPSGRYEQYF
TRBD1	TRBV5-1	-	TRBJ2-5	TGCGCCAGCAGCTGGGGGACAGGGGAAGAGACCCAGTACTTC	CASSWGTGEETQYF
TRBD2	TRBV9	-	TRBJ2-5	TGTGCCAGCAGCGGGGGAGGGCGGGAGACCCAGTACTTC	CASSGGGRETQYF
TRBD2	TRBV7-3	few	TRBJ2-1	TGTGCCAGCAGCTTTAGCGGGAGGGCAAATGAGCAGTTCTTC	CASSFSGRANEQFF
-	TRBV5-1	-	TRBJ2-3	TGCGCCAGCTTACCGGGACTGTCTAGCACAGATACGCAGTATTTT	CASLPGLSSTDTQYF
-	TRBV6-6	-	TRBJ2-7	TGTGCCAGCAGGAGTCCCTTCTACGAGCAGTACTTC	CASRSPFYEQYF
TRBD2	TRBV11-2	-	TRBJ2-2	TGTGCCAGCAGCCCACGAGCGGGAGGGCCCTCCGGGGAGCTGTTTTTT	CASSPRAGGPSGELFF
-	TRBV5-1	few	TRBJ1-2	TGCGCCAGCAGCTTGGTTTCAGGGAAGGACTATGGCTACACCTTC	CASSLVSGKDYGYTF
-	TRBV27	-	TRBJ2-7	TGTGCCAGCAGTTTATCGGAAGGGGTCGAGCAGTACTTC	CASSLSEGVEQYF
-	TRBV7-8	-	TRBJ2-4	TGTGCCAGCAGCAGAGGAGACGTAGCCAAAAACATTCAGTACTTC	CASSRGDVAKNIQYF
-	TRBV5-6	few	TRBJ2-1	TGTGCCAGCAGCTTGGTGTCGCTCAATGAGCAGTTCTTC	CASSLVSLNEQFF
-	TRBV21-1	-	TRBJ2-3	TGTGCCAGCAGCAAAGGAGCCAAGGGTACGCAGTATTTT	CASSKGAKGTQYF
-	TRBV30	-	TRBJ2-5	TGTGCCTGGAGCCCTAGTTTTGAGACCCAGTACTTC	CAWSPSFETQYF
-	TRBV19	once	TRBJ2-3	TGTGCCAGTAATGGAACCTTCGGAGATACGCAGTATTTT	CASNGTFGDTQYF
TRBD2	TRBV5-1	-	TRBJ2-3	TGCGCCAGCGCACTAGCGGGAGAAGATACGCAGTATTTT	CASALAGEDTQYF
-	TRBV15	-	TRBJ1-1	TGTGCCACCAGCAGAGCGAAATGGAACACTGAAGCTTTCTTT	CATSRAKWNTEAFF
-	TRBV27	-	TRBJ2-5	TGTGCCAGCAGTTTATTACCGGGGAGGCAACAAGAGACCCAGTACTTC	CASSLLPGRQQETQYF
TRBD1	TRBV6-6	-	TRBJ1-4	TGTGCCAGCAGTCTGACAGGGGGCGATGAAAAACTGTTTTTT	CASSLTGGDEKLFF
TRBD2	TRBV28	-	TRBJ2-5	TGTGCCAGCGCGGGAGGCTCGTACCAAGAGACCCAGTACTTC	CASAGGSYQETQYF
-	TRBV10-3	-	TRBJ2-3	TGTGCCATCAGTGAGGACACAGATACGCAGTATTTT	CAISEDTDTQYF
TRBD1	TRBV7-6	-	TRBJ1-2	TGTGCCAGCAGCTTAGGGACAGGGAATGGCTACACCTTC	CASSLGTGNGYTF
-	TRBV18	-	TRBJ1-2	TGTGCCAGCTCACCGGGTCTTACTAACTATGGCTACACCTTC	CASSPGLTNYGYTF
TRBD1	TRBV7-6	few	TRBJ2-7	TGTGCCAGCAGTCCGAGAGACAGGGACGAGCAGTACTTC	CASSPRDRDEQYF
TRBD1	TRBV10-3	-	TRBJ1-2	TGTGCCATCACTCAGAGGGTGGGACAGGGCTCTAACTATGGCTACACCTTC	CAITQRVGQGSNYGYTF
TRBD2	TRBV15	-	TRBJ2-1	TGTGCCACCAGCAGAGATGGTACTAGCGGGAGTTCCTACAATGAGCAGTTCTTC	CATSRDGTSGSSYNEQFF
-	TRBV6-1	-	TRBJ1-1	TGTGCCAGCAGTGAAGATGAAGGGTGGGGCACTGAAGCTTTCTTT	CASSEDEGWGTEAFF
-	TRBV11-2	-	TRBJ1-1	TGTGCCAGCAGCTTAGTCCCCGGGACCCCGCCGGCTTTCTTT	CASSLVPGTPPAFF
-	TRBV30	-	TRBJ1-2	TGTGCCTGGAGTGTAAAGGTCGGCTACACCTTC	CAWSVKVGYTF
-	TRBV19	-	TRBJ2-6	TGTGCCAGTAGTTTTTTGGGTGGGTCTACCCCTGGGGCCAACGTCCTGACTTTC	CASSFLGGSTPGANVLTF
-	TRBV28	-	TRBJ1-5	TGTGCCAGCAGTTTGGGGGGGGTGGGAACTAGCAATCAGCCCCAGCATTTT	CASSLGGVGTSNQPQHF
-	TRBV16	-	TRBJ2-1	TGTGCCAGCAGCGTTCAGGATGGGGAGCAGTTCTTC	CASSVQDGEQFF
TRBD2	TRBV5-6	-	TRBJ2-1	TGTGCCAGCAGCTTGGGGGCGGGAGAGACATACAATGAGCAGTTCTTC	CASSLGAGETYNEQFF
TRBD1	TRBV7-8	-	TRBJ1-5	TGTGCCAGCAGCTTAGAGCAGGGGGCTAGCAATCAGCCCCAGCATTTT	CASSLEQGASNQPQHF
-	TRBV30	-	TRBJ2-7	TGTGCCTGGAGTAACGAATTCAAACTTAAAAGTGCCTACGAGCAGTACTTC	CAWSNEFKLKSAYEQYF
TRBD1	TRBV7-2	-	TRBJ2-7	TGTGCCAGCAGCTTACGGGGACAGGGGATCTACTACGAGCAGTACTTC	CASSLRGQGIYYEQYF
TRBD2	TRBV6-5	-	TRBJ2-7	TGTGCCAGCAGTTCGGCGGGAGGATCCTACGAGCAGTACTTC	CASSSAGGSYEQYF
-	TRBV6-9	-	TRBJ2-3	TGTGCCAGCAGTTTAGGGACGGTTTTCACAGATACGCAGTATTTT	CASSLGTVFTDTQYF
-	TRBV6-5	-	TRBJ2-7	TGTGCCAGCAGCTCACGACGGGGCTCCTACGAGCAGTACTTC	CASSSRRGSYEQYF
TRBD1	TRBV9	-	TRBJ1-3	TGTGCCAGCAGTTCGACAGGGGCGGCCGGAAACACCATATATTTT	CASSSTGAAGNTIYF
-	TRBV5-6	-	TRBJ1-5	TGTGCCAGCAGCGGCGGACGGAGGAGTCAGCCCCAGCATTTT	CASSGGRRSQPQHF
-	TRBV6-1	-	TRBJ2-1	TGTGCCAGCAGTGACGGGGGCTATTACAATGAGCAGTTCTTC	CASSDGGYYNEQFF
-	TRBV20-1	-	TRBJ2-5	TGCAGTGCTTCTAGTGGCGGGACCCAGTACTTC	CSASSGGTQYF
-	TRBV2	few	TRBJ1-5	TGTGCCAGCAGTGACGGTGCAGGGAGCGATCAGCCCCAGCATTTT	CASSDGAGSDQPQHF
-	TRBV10-3	-	TRBJ1-1	TGTGCCATCAGTGAAGGCATCCGGAGCACTGAAGCTTTCTTT	CAISEGIRSTEAFF
TRBD1	TRBV28	-	TRBJ2-7	TGTGCCAGCAGTTTAGCCGCGAACAGGGGACCCCGCTTAAAGAAGTCCTACGAGCAGTACTTC	CASSLAANRGPRLKKSYEQYF